These T cell receptor beta chains were read from a single sample in a study of blood T cell repertoires in COVID-19. Data came from immunoSEQ multiplex PCR; TCRdb stores just in-frame clones and leaves some out. The table shows roughly 320,000 clones, with 85% to 95% occurring only once. The sequenced sample was PBMCs or T cells enriched from blood (not recorded which). These receptors all come from a woman in her 30s who had been exposed to COVID-19. Each CDR3 is given with its conserved first and last residue. The order of the fields is V gene, D gene, CDR3 protein. A D gene is named only where the DNA matches it firmly.

TRBV7-6 - CASSFRWDIGSYNEQFF
TRBV6-5 - CASSYSRMRGSRYF
TRBV18 - CASSPHRDEQYF
TRBV19 TRBD1 CASSGRQGSPSAFF
TRBV7-2 - CASSPAGRRSYEQYF
TRBV7-9 - CASSTIPTANYGYTF
TRBV7-9 TRBD1 CASSLWDRGTEAFF
TRBV18 TRBD1 CASSPPGQGGYGYTF
TRBV7-9 - CASSFLGEQETQYF
TRBV2 TRBD1 CASSGDRAHGYTF
TRBV2 - CASSDWAGGDEKLFF
TRBV19 - CASSSRLPNQPQHF
TRBV24-1 TRBD1 CATSDPRGPGGTQYF
TRBV7-3 TRBD1 CASSLRQGARGTEAFF
TRBV23-1 TRBD1 CASSPGTAGNTIYF
TRBV27 - CASSLAADLRNYGYTF
TRBV24-1 - CATSGQGNNQPQHF
TRBV7-3 - CASSPQGLGGYTF
TRBV30 - CAWGGQTGNTIYF
TRBV4-1 - CASSPHAQGTSYEQYF
TRBV19 - CASSISTARGYTF
TRBV6-5 - CASSYHARNYGYTF
TRBV19 - CASSARDIQYF
TRBV4-3 - CASSRTNREGQPQHF
TRBV5-1 TRBD1 CASSLGRDRVSYGYTF
TRBV10-3 - CAISEQRAGVGELFF
TRBV4-2 - CASSQVSGGDYGYTF
TRBV5-4 - CASSLKSGSNEKLFF
TRBV3-1/TRBV3-2 - CASSHGLGGWETQYF
TRBV27 TRBD1 CASSINRGTSGNTIYF
TRBV12-2 - CASRLISTVGGNSNQPQHF
TRBV21-1 - CASSKVSISGNTIYF
TRBV5-1 TRBD1 CASSGTDNEKLFF
TRBV7-3 TRBD2 CASSSTSGVYTDTQYF
TRBV21-1 - CASSKNPSGQSLSLQYF